This TCR beta chain was recorded in a study of cytomegalovirus exposure and HLA in healthy donors. Background on the study: HLA-typed donors were the source of approximately 80 million unique TCRs, which an early data release held. General study results and limits: Follow-up analysis later connected one missense variant in DCLRE1C with trimming of TCR beta V- and J-genes.

This clone turned up a few times. Its target is unknown. Primers included in the PCR were 60 Vbeta and 13 Jbeta primers. Methods used by the authors: Roughly 11 million shared chains were among the about 80 million unique TCR beta chains that a later analysis counted. Sequenced by immunoSEQ multiplex PCR; TCRdb stores in-frame clones only, minus some. V and J calls and clone size are those listed in that table; D and trimming were worked out from the DNA. The table has 240,000 or so clones, about 80% seen once. Donors were nominally healthy when sampled, though unrecorded immune exposures were likely. The sequenced sample was PBMCs. The receptor was isolated from a woman in her sixties or seventies in good health and CMV-seropositive.

The CDR3 coding sequence is TGCGCCAGCAGCTTCGGGGGGGCTAACACTGAAGCTTTCTTT. It codes for CASSFGGANTEAFF. The chain carries TRBV5-1 and TRBJ1-1; maybe TRBD1 (6 bases). Trimming left V 2 bases short and J 2 bases short, with 10 bases between. Per germline, CDR1 SGHRS and CDR2 YFSETQ. The CDR3 has 14 amino acids.